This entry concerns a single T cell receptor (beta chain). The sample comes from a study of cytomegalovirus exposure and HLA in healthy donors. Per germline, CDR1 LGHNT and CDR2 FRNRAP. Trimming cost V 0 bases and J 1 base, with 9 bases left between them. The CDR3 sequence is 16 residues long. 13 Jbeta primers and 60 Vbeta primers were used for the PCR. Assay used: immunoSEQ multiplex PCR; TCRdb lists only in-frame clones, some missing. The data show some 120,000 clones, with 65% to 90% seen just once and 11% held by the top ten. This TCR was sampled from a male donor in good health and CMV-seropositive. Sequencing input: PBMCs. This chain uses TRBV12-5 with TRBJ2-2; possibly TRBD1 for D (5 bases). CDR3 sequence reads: CASGLVRQGNTGELFF. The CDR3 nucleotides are TGTGCTAGTGGTTTGGTACGGCAGGGGAACACCGGGGAGCTGTTTTTT.